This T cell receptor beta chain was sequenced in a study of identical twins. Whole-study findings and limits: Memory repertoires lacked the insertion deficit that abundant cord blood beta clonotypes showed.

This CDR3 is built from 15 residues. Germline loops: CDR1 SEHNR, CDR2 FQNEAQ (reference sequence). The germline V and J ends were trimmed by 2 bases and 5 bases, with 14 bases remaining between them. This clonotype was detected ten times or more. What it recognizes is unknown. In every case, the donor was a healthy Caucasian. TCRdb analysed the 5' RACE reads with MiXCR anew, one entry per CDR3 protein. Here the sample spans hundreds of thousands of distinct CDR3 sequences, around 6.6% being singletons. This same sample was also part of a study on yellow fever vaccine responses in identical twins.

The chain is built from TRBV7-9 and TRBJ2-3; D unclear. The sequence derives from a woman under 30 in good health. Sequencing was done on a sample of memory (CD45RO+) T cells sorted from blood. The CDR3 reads CASSLTAPEGDTQYF. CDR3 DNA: TGTGCCAGCAGCTTAACGGCGCCTGAAGGAGATACGCAGTATTTT.